Here is one TCR beta chain with its context. This clonotype has more than one count but fewer than ten. There is no known antigen for this receptor. Base quality data are lacking; no much larger clone is found one base away. The germline V gene provides CDR1 SGHTA and CDR2 FQGTGA. The CDR3 covers 14 residues, taking in both the cysteine and the phenylalanine. Left in the record is the CDR3 DNA by itself, 42 bases read in frame from the first base. Trimming removed 2 bases from V and 4 bases from J; the gene matches leave 2 bases unexplained. This sample was included in a study of blood T cells in healthy people across ages (dated by TCRdb to 2013 to 2016). For context, the study as a whole: Template switching captured roughly one uniquely barcoded TCR beta cDNA molecule per two T cells in model experiments. To track age-related changes in TCR beta repertoire diversity, the study relied on deep sequencing normalized with unique cDNA molecular identifiers. The donors were divided into four age groups: young (average approximately 17 years), middle-aged (under 40), aged (approximately 64) and long-lived (approximately 74). To avoid experimental bias, donors of different ages were randomly spread across the sequencing lanes. For two donors (one aged 18 to 30 and one aged 80 or older), the study analyzed two additional independent replicas of 1 million unique cDNA reads from the same blood draw.

The roughly 39 donors, aged 6 to 90 years, were systemically healthy Caucasian individuals from Russia. Each donor gave ten milliliters of peripheral blood, collected into EDTA-treated Vacutainer tubes. Ficoll-Paque density-gradient centrifugation was used to isolate PBMCs, with at least 6 million obtained per sample. Trizol reagent was used to extract total RNA from the PBMCs, yielding at least 6 micrograms per sample. Naive CD45RAhigh/CD27high T cell percentages were measured by flow cytometry on a PBMC aliquot from every donor. Preparation of the library involved 5' RACE. These reads were obtained on an Illumina HiSeq 2500. A second roughly 6 to 11 cycle PCR used a sample-barcoded 5' primer and a J-beta primer mix. A template-switch 5' adaptor carrying 12 random nucleotides introduced a unique molecular identifier onto each TCR beta cDNA molecule. Each sample yielded at least 3 million CDR3-containing paired-end reads. First-strand cDNA synthesis was performed from all RNA using the Mint cDNA synthesis kit, with priming by a TRBC-specific oligonucleotide. All cDNA was treated with uracil-DNA glycosylase and then went through a first 18-cycle PCR with the universal primers M1SS and BC2_uni_R. The study's processing was this. For normalization, 1 million high-quality reads, each with a distinct molecular identifier, were randomly selected from each sample. Reads with shared molecular identifiers were discarded instead of being binned into consensus sequences. CDR3 identification, clonotype clustering and error correction used MiTCR with a Q25 quality threshold and the strictest error-elimination algorithm. A nonparametric unseen species model with Euler transformation was used to estimate a lower bound on total TCR beta diversity. The raw public data were reprocessed by TCRdb itself: fastp quality trimming at Q25, MiXCR clonotype calling, in-frame beta chains only. Duplicate CDR3 protein sequences are folded into a single record with the most common DNA and genes. TCRdb, not the authors, supplied the V and J calls. The sample includes 1.5 million to 2 million distinct CDR3 sequences, with roughly 28% observed a single time. The top ten hold more than 6% of the sample.

Overall study results and their limits: Because the CMV infection status of the donors was unknown, age-related changes in expanded clonotypes may potentially have been confounded. Compared with the aged group, the long-lived group had more naive CD4+ T cells, fewer expanded clones and increased TCR diversity, suggesting age selection. Observed TCR beta diversity per million T cells fell roughly linearly with age, and a significant reduction was already apparent by age around 40. Estimates of total diversity based on one million sequenced T cells were considered lower bounds and underestimates. There was a strong correlation between observed TCR beta diversity and the percentage of naive T cells measured by flow cytometry. Because profiling used bulk unsorted PBMCs, naive and antigen-experienced compartments could not be compared conclusively.

Sequencing input: blood. The clonotype was recovered from a woman aged 25 to 39 in good health. The rearranged segments are TRBV7-3 and TRBJ1-1; TRBD1 agrees with 9 junctional bases. The CDR3 has the sequence CASSLDRGSTEAFF. In nucleotide form, the sequence is TGTGCCAGCAGCTTAGACAGGGGGAGCACTGAAGCTTTCTTT.